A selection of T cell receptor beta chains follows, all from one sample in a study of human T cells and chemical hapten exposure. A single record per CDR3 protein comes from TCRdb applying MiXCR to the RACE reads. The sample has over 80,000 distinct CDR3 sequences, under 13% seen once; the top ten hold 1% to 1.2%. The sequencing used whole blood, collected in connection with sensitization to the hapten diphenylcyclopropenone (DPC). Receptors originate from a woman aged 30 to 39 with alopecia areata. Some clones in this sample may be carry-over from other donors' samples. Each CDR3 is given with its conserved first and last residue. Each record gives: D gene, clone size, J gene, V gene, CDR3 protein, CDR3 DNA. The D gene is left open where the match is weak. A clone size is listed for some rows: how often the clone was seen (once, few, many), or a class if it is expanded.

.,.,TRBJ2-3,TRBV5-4,CASSLLTRGSDTQYF,TGTGCCAGCAGCTTGTTGACTCGCGGTTCAGATACGCAGTATTTT
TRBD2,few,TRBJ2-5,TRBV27,CASSPLAEQETQYF,TGTGCCAGCAGTCCCCTAGCGGAGCAAGAGACCCAGTACTTC
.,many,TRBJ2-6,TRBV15,CATSRGERDGANVLTF,TGTGCCACCAGCAGAGGGGAAAGGGATGGGGCCAACGTCCTGACTTTC
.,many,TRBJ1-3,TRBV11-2,CASRVTGVGNTIYF,TGTGCCAGCAGAGTTACAGGAGTCGGAAACACCATATATTTT
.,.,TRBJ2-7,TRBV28,CASRPPGYEQYF,TGTGCCAGCAGACCCCCTGGGTACGAGCAGTACTTC
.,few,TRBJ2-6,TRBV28,CASRKQGFGANVLTF,TGTGCCAGCAGAAAACAGGGCTTTGGGGCCAACGTCCTGACTTTC
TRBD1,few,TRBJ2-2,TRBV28,CASSSGGGYTGELFF,TGTGCCAGCAGTTCAGGGGGCGGTTATACCGGGGAGCTGTTTTTT
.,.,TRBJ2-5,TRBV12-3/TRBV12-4,CASSRPRGTQYF,TGTGCCAGCAGCCGCCCGAGGGGGACCCAGTACTTC
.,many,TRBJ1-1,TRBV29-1,CSALLVSTEAFF,TGCAGCGCCCTCCTTGTGTCCACTGAAGCTTTCTTT
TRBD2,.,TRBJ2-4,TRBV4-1,CASSPEGLATVLAKNIQYF,TGCGCCAGCAGCCCAGAGGGACTAGCTACCGTTCTAGCCAAAAACATTCAGTACTTC
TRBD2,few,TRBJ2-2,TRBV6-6,CASREKRGRSTGELFF,TGTGCCAGCAGGGAAAAGCGGGGGCGCTCCACCGGGGAGCTGTTTTTT
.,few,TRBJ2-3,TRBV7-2,CASSLGFFTDTQYF,TGTGCCAGCAGCTTAGGCTTTTTCACAGATACGCAGTATTTT
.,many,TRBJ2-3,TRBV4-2,CASSQSVSTDTQYF,TGTGCCAGCAGCCAATCAGTAAGCACAGATACGCAGTATTTT
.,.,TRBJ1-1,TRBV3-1,CASSLSPGGVNTEAFF,TGTGCCAGCAGCCTTTCTCCGGGGGGGGTTAACACTGAAGCTTTCTTT
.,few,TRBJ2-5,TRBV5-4,CASSRTGAGTGETQYF,TGTGCCAGCAGCAGGACGGGGGCCGGGACGGGAGAGACCCAGTACTTC
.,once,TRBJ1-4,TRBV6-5,CASNTESGPGEKLFF,TGTGCCAGCAATACCGAGTCAGGGCCGGGGGAAAAACTGTTTTTT
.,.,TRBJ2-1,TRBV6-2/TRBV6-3,CASTTGSFLLDNEQFF,TGTGCCAGCACAACCGGGTCTTTCCTATTGGACAATGAGCAGTTCTTC
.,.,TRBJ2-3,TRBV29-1,CSVVGGFGTDTQYF,TGCAGCGTTGTGGGGGGATTTGGCACAGATACGCAGTATTTT
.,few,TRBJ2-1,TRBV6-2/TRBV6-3,CASRPSLAGYNEQFF,TGTGCCAGCAGACCGTCGCTGGCGGGGTACAATGAGCAGTTCTTC
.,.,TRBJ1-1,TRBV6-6,CASSYSTPRNTEAFF,TGTGCCAGCAGTTACTCGACCCCCAGGAACACTGAAGCTTTCTTT
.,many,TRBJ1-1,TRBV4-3,CASSPLAKGDTEAFF,TGCGCCAGCAGCCCCCTTGCGAAGGGGGACACTGAAGCTTTCTTT
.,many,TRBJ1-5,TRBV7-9,CASSSTDQPQHF,TGTGCCAGCAGCTCAACCGATCAGCCCCAGCATTTT
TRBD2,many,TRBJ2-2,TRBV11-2,CASSPNPRTSGMVTGELFF,TGTGCCAGCAGCCCAAATCCGAGGACTAGCGGGATGGTTACCGGGGAGCTGTTTTTT
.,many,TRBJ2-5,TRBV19,CASRLGQPNATHETQYF,TGTGCCAGTAGACTCGGACAGCCAAACGCAACGCACGAGACCCAGTACTTC